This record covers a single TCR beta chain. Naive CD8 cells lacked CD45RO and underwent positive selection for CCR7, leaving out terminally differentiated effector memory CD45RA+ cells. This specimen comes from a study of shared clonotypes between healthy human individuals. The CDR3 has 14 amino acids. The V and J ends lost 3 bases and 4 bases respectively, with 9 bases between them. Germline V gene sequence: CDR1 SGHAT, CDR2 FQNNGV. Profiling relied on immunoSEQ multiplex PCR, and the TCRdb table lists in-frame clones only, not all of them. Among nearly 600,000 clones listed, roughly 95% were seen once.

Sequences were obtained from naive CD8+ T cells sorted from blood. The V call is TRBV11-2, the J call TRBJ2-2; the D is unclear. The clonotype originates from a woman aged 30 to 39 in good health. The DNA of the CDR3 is TGTGCCAGCAGCTTGATGGCCGGCACCGGGGAGCTGTTTTTT. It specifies CASSLMAGTGELFF.